The 16 T cell receptor beta chains listed next were all sequenced from one sample in a study of blood T cell repertoires in COVID-19. Assay used: immunoSEQ multiplex PCR; TCRdb lists only in-frame clones, some missing. The sample includes roughly 220,000 clones, approximately 86% seen only once; the top ten take less than 5%. The sequencing sample was made of PBMCs or T cells enriched from blood (not recorded which). The receptor source for this set is a woman aged 40 to 50 with acute COVID-19.

The chain couples TRBV10-3 to TRBJ2-1; 14 nucleotides align to TRBD2. The V and J ends lost 3 bases and 9 bases, in that order; junction bases with no gene match: 10. Germline CDR1 ENHRY, CDR2 SYGVKD. This CDR3 is 17 amino acids long. CDR3 region: CAISEALTGTSGSEQFF. In DNA form, the CDR3 reads TGTGCCATCAGTGAAGCCCTAACCGGGACTAGCGGGAGTGAGCAGTTCTTC.

The chain links TRBV19 to TRBJ2-1, with a tentative D call TRBD2 (5 bases). Per the germline V gene, CDR1 is LNHDA and CDR2 is SQIVND (reference sequence). Between the trimmed V and J ends, which lost 2 bases and 1 base, there was a span of 12 bases. The CDR3 is 16 residues long. This CDR3 is CASSISIRGSYNEQFF. The DNA of the CDR3 is TGTGCCAGTAGTATATCGATCCGGGGTTCCTACAATGAGCAGTTCTTC.

The J gene is TRBJ2-7, the V gene TRBV6-5; 7 bases are shared with TRBD1. Germline CDR1 MNHEY, CDR2 SVGAGI. The CDR3 runs to 14 residues. Trimming took 4 bases from V and 7 from J; bases not matched to a gene: 10. CDR3 protein: CASSSSQGRVEQYF. The CDR3 DNA follows: TGTGCCAGCAGTTCCTCACAGGGGCGGGTGGAGCAGTACTTC.

The chain links TRBV3-1 (or the pseudogene TRBV3-2) to TRBJ1-2; D not certain. V was clipped by 0 bases and J by 3 bases, with 11 bases between them. Germline CDR1 is LGHDT and CDR2 is YNNKEL (reference sequence). The length of the CDR3 is 15 residues. CDR3 nucleotides: TGTGCCAGCAGCCAAGATCGGGCGGGATACTATGGCTACACCTTC. Residues: CASSQDRAGYYGYTF.

This clone was observed a handful of times. This rearrangement joins TRBV11-3 to TRBJ2-1; 9 bases are shared with TRBD2. The CDR3 covers 14 residues. V shed 6 bases, J shed 4 bases, and the junction held 4 bases outside the gene matches. CDR1 and CDR2 (germline): SGHNT, YENEEA. CDR3 protein: CASSLSGGYNEQFF. The CDR3 region has the DNA TGTGCCAGCAGTCTTAGCGGGGGATACAATGAGCAGTTCTTC.

V is TRBV3-1 (or the pseudogene TRBV3-2) and J is TRBJ1-2; 8 positions match TRBD1. This CDR3 contains 14 residues. V shed 5 bases, J shed 10 bases, and the junction held 12 bases outside the gene matches. The V gene's germline CDR1 is LGHDT and CDR2 YNNKEL (reference sequence). CDR3 DNA: TGTGCCAGCAGCGCGACCGGGACAGGAAGATCCTACACCTTC. Translation: CASSATGTGRSYTF.

The rearrangement links TRBV10-2 to TRBJ1-3, with D possibly TRBD1 on 6 matching bases. V was cut by 6 bases and J by 10 bases, with 22 bases left in between. The CDR3 extends over 15 amino acids. Germline lookup yields CDR1 WSHSY and CDR2 SAAADI. CDR3 protein: CASSPSRTDLGTIYF. The CDR3 DNA follows: TGCGCCAGCAGCCCCAGCAGGACAGACCTGGGGACCATATATTTT.

The chain uses TRBV27 and TRBJ1-1, with 9 positions matching TRBD1. V was clipped by 8 bases and J by 4 bases; unmatched bases: 8. The CDR3 covers 14 residues. Germline lookup yields CDR1 MNHEY and CDR2 SMNVEV (reference sequence). The CDR3, as DNA: TGTGCCAGCGGCCGGGGACAGGGTGGCACTGAAGCTTTCTTT. Its protein product is CASGRGQGGTEAFF.

This clone was picked up one time. The chain couples TRBV11-2 to TRBJ2-7, with 7 bases lining up with TRBD1. This CDR3 comprises 18 residues. The germline CDR1 and CDR2 sequences are SGHAT and FQNNGV. V lost 4 bases and J lost 0; bases outside the gene matches: 15. CDR3 loop: CASSSQRSDRVFSYEQYF. The CDR3 DNA reads as TGTGCCAGCAGCTCTCAACGATCAGACAGGGTGTTCTCCTACGAGCAGTACTTC.

J is TRBJ2-5 and V is TRBV28, with 8 bases fitting TRBD1. CDR3 length equals 15 residues. Germline-derived CDR1 and CDR2 are MDHEN and SYDVKM. Losses at the gene ends were 7 bases for V and 5 bases for J; bases not matched to a gene: 12. As DNA, the CDR3 is TGTGCCAGCAATGTTCCGGGACAGGCGGCGGAGACCCAGTACTTC. This gives the protein CASNVPGQAAETQYF.

The DNA of the CDR3 is TGTGCCACCAGTGATTCCGGGACAGTTGGGACCCAGTACTTC. This gives the protein CATSDSGTVGTQYF. This chain joins TRBV24-1 and TRBJ2-5, with 7 bases aligning to TRBD1. Germline trimming cut 2 bases from V and 7 bases from J; bases unmatched to any gene: 6. Germline assignment: CDR1 KGHDR and CDR2 SFDVKD. The CDR3 loop spans 14 amino acids.

The chain has TRBV5-1 and TRBJ2-6, with D possibly matching TRBD2 (6 bases). Deletions cut 4 bases from V and 0 bases from J, with 11 bases between. The CDR3 is 16 residues long. Germline assignment: CDR1 SGHRS and CDR2 YFSETQ. The CDR3, as DNA: TGCGCCAGCAGCGAAATGGGGGGCTCTGGGGCCAACGTCCTGACTTTC. Its protein product is CASSEMGGSGANVLTF.

This clone showed up just a few times. This sequence joins TRBV11-3 and TRBJ1-2; 8 bases agree with TRBD1. The CDR3 runs 15 residues. V shed 5 bases, J shed 4 bases, and the junction held 9 bases outside the gene matches. The germline gives CDR1 SGHNT, CDR2 YENEEA. The CDR3 DNA follows: TGTGCCAGCAGCATAGGACAGGGTCAACGCTATGGCTACACCTTC. It codes for CASSIGQGQRYGYTF.

The chain carries TRBV7-9 and TRBJ2-7, with TRBD2 as a possible D gene (6 bases). The CDR3 contains 14 residues. V gave up 5 bases and J gave up 2 bases, with 13 bases separating them. Germline V gene data show CDR1 as SEHNR and CDR2 as FQNEAQ (reference sequence). This CDR3 is CASSAGLGAYEQYF. The CDR3 DNA sequence: TGTGCCAGCAGCGCGGGACTTGGGGCCTACGAGCAGTACTTC.

This clone was observed once. This rearrangement joins TRBV18 to TRBJ1-1; 10 bases fit TRBD1. This CDR3 comprises 17 residues. The germline V gene has CDR1 KGHSH and CDR2 LQKENI. Trimming cost V 2 bases and J 2 bases; bases outside gene matches: 8. CDR3 in amino acids: CASSPLLGQGINTEAFF. The CDR3, as DNA: TGTGCCAGCTCACCATTGTTGGGACAGGGGATAAACACTGAAGCTTTCTTT.

The V gene is TRBV15, the J gene TRBJ2-7, with D tentatively TRBD2 (6 bases). This CDR3 is 15 amino acids long. Germline loops: CDR1 LNHNV, CDR2 YYDKDF (reference sequence). The V and J ends lost 2 bases and 2 bases respectively, with 13 bases between them. The CDR3 loop reads CATSRPARGTYEQYF. The CDR3 DNA sequence: TGTGCCACCAGCAGACCGGCCCGCGGGACCTACGAGCAGTACTTC.